Each of the 21 T cell receptor beta chains below was sequenced from the same sample in a study of T cells after yellow fever vaccination. TCRdb fed the 5' RACE reads into MiXCR, producing one record per CDR3 protein. The sample shows hundreds of thousands of distinct CDR3 sequences, roughly an eighth of them seen only once. The sequenced sample was PBMCs, obtained on the day of the yellow fever booster vaccination. All receptors come from a man aged 25 to 45 who received the YFV17D yellow fever vaccine.

J is TRBJ1-5 and V is TRBV20-1; D perhaps matches TRBD1 (6 bases). CDR3 length: 12 residues. CDR1 is DFQATT, CDR2 SNEGSKA, per germline (reference sequence). This CDR3 reads CSPQGLKQPQHF. CDR3 bases: TGCAGCCCACAGGGCCTGAAACAGCCCCAGCATTTT.

The chain recombines TRBV20-1 with TRBJ1-1, with a weak D call TRBD1 (5 bases). This CDR3 region has 14 residues. V was clipped by 3 bases and J by 4 bases, with 15 bases between them. Germline V gene lookup returns CDR1 DFQATT and CDR2 SNEGSKA (reference sequence). The CDR3 region has the DNA TGCAGTGCTAGTCCGACAGCACTTGGCACTGAAGCTTTCTTT. Amino acids: CSASPTALGTEAFF.

A remark on this clonotype: At one end the junction does not follow the germline gene, possibly because of a read error. The chain uses TRBV19 and TRBJ1-5; 8 bases fit TRBD1. Germline assignment: CDR1 LNHDA and CDR2 SQIVND (reference sequence). The CDR3 has 15 amino acids. This CDR3 reads CASISDRGSKQPQHF. CDR3 nucleotides: TGTGCCAGTATCTCAGACAGGGGCAGCAAACAGCCCCAGCATTTT.

In this sample, this clonotype turned up a few times. This chain connects TRBV3-1 to TRBJ2-5, with D tentatively TRBD2 (5 bases). There are 14 residues in the CDR3. Between the trimmed V and J ends, which lost 1 base and 7 bases, there was a span of 13 bases. The germline CDR1 and CDR2 sequences are LGHDT and YNNKEL (reference sequence). CDR3 in DNA: TGTGCCAGCAGCCAAGGTGGAGGTCTGGGGACCCAGTACTTC. This codes for CASSQGGGLGTQYF.

This clonotype turned up a few times. V usage is TRBV25-1 and J usage is TRBJ2-7, with 8 nucleotides matching TRBD2. Trimming cost V 1 base and J 4 bases; bases outside gene matches: 9. The CDR3 length is 16 residues. Germline CDR1 is MGHDK and CDR2 is SYGVNS. CDR3 region: CASSEFWQRESYEQYF. CDR3 sequence (DNA): TGTGCCAGCAGTGAATTTTGGCAGCGGGAGTCTTACGAGCAGTACTTC.

This chain connects TRBV7-2 to TRBJ1-4; D not resolved. The CDR3 is made up of 15 amino acids. Germline CDR1 and CDR2: SGHTA and FQGNSA. Trimming stripped 2 bases from V and 4 bases from J, with 11 bases between. The CDR3 reads CASSLYPGLNEKLFF. The CDR3 DNA follows: TGTGCCAGCAGCTTATACCCAGGCCTTAATGAAAAACTGTTTTTT.

The chain carries TRBV5-1 and TRBJ2-2, with 9 nucleotides matching TRBD2. CDR1 is SGHRS, CDR2 YFSETQ, per germline. The CDR3 covers 15 residues. The V gene end was trimmed by 3 bases and the J gene end by 3 bases; junction bases not matched to a gene: 3. CDR3 amino acids: CASSSSGRYTGELFF. The CDR3 region has the DNA TGCGCCAGCAGCTCCAGCGGGAGGTACACCGGGGAGCTGTTTTTT.

In its sample, this clonotype was seen a few times. The V gene is TRBV12-3 or TRBV12-4, the J gene TRBJ1-1; tentatively, D is TRBD1 (5 bases). V was trimmed by 5 bases and J by 4 bases, leaving 8 bases between them. This CDR3 has 12 amino acids. This CDR3 is CASSRDSTEAFF. The CDR3 DNA reads TGTGCCAGCAGTCGCGACAGCACTGAAGCTTTCTTT.

This clonotype was counted only a few times. The rearrangement joins TRBV28 to TRBJ2-7; D uncertain. Germline loops: CDR1 MDHEN, CDR2 SYDVKM. The length of the CDR3 is 13 residues. The V gene lost 7 bases and the J gene lost 3 bases, with 13 bases spanning the gap. The CDR3 loop is CASTPRHSYEQYF. The CDR3 DNA reads TGTGCCAGCACCCCTCGGCACAGCTACGAGCAGTACTTC.

The rearrangement links TRBV6-5 to TRBJ2-1, with D perhaps TRBD2 (6 bases). Germline-derived CDR1 and CDR2 are MNHEY and SVGAGI. The CDR3 has 15 amino acids. Trimming pared 1 base from V and 0 bases from J, leaving 7 bases between. The CDR3 nucleotides are TGTGCCAGCAGTTACTTAGCGGCCTCCTACAATGAGCAGTTCTTC. The encoded protein is CASSYLAASYNEQFF.

This clonotype showed up just a few times. The CDR3 sequence: CASYAPSVSSYEQYF. The CDR3 coding sequence is TGTGCCAGCTACGCCCCGTCAGTGAGCTCCTACGAGCAGTACTTC. The rearrangement uses TRBV28 and TRBJ2-7; D is unresolved. V gave up 8 bases and J gave up 0 bases, with 17 bases separating them. This CDR3 is 15 amino acids long. CDR1 MDHEN and CDR2 SYDVKM come from the germline V gene. Full variable domain (remainder filled in from reference TRBV28 and TRBJ2-7): DVKVTQSSRYLVKRTGEKVFLECVQDMDHENMFWYRQDPGLGLRLIYFSYDVKMKEKGDIPEGYSVSREKKERFSLILESASTNQTSMYLCASYAPSVSSYEQYFGPGTRLTVT.

This clonotype was detected a few times. This chain connects TRBV7-3 to TRBJ2-1; D remains unclear. The CDR3 has 15 amino acids. CDR1 is SGHTA, CDR2 FQGTGA, per germline. Trimming left V 2 bases short and J 7 bases short, with 15 bases between. In nucleotides, the CDR3 is TGTGCCAGCAGCTTAGTGGCGGTGGCGCAGAATGAGCAGTTCTTC. It yields the protein CASSLVAVAQNEQFF. The variable domain in full, completed from reference TRBV7-3 and TRBJ2-1, reads GAGVSQTPSNKVTEKGKYVELRCDPISGHTALYWYRQSLGQGPEFLIYFQGTGAADDSGLPNDRFFAVRPEGSVSTLKIQRTERGDSAVYLCASSLVAVAQNEQFFGPGTRLTVL.

This chain links TRBV7-8 with TRBJ2-7, with 8 bases that match TRBD1. The CDR3 extends over 16 amino acids. Unmatched junction bases numbered 15, after V lost 3 bases and J lost 8 bases. The germline V gene has CDR1 SGHVS and CDR2 FQNEAQ. CDR3 sequence (DNA): TGTGCCAGCAGCTTGAGGACAGGGTCCCTAACTATGAAGCAGTACTTC. Encoded protein: CASSLRTGSLTMKQYF. The variable domain in full, completed from reference TRBV7-8 and TRBJ2-7, reads GAGVSQSPRYKVAKRGQDVALRCDPISGHVSLFWYQQALGQGPEFLTYFQNEAQLDKSGLPSDRFFAERPEGSVSTLKIQRTQQEDSAVYLCASSLRTGSLTMKQYFGPGTRLTVT.

The chain employs TRBV4-3 and TRBJ2-1; D gene ambiguous. V was trimmed by 1 base and J by 5 bases, leaving 9 bases between them. The CDR3 consists of 14 residues. Germline values: CDR1 LGHNA, CDR2 YSLEER. The CDR3 DNA follows: TGCGCCAGCAGCCAAGCTCTGCTAGACAATGAGCAGTTCTTC. Its translation: CASSQALLDNEQFF.

This sequence joins TRBV5-5 and TRBJ2-4; TRBD2 aligns across 13 bases. The CDR3 is 17 amino acids. Germline CDR1 SGHKS, CDR2 YYEKEE (reference sequence). V lost 1 base to trimming and J lost 3 bases; unmatched junction nucleotides: 4. CDR3 loop: CASSLTGTSGNKNIQYF. For the CDR3, the DNA is TGTGCCAGCAGCTTGACGGGGACTAGCGGGAACAAAAACATTCAGTACTTC. Together with reference TRBV5-5 and TRBJ2-4, the CDR3 gives the full variable domain: DAGVTQSPTHLIKTRGQQVTLRCSPISGHKSVSWYQQVLGQGPQFIFQYYEKEERGRGNFPDRFSARQFPNYSSELNVNALLLGDSALYLCASSLTGTSGNKNIQYFGAGTRLSVL.

The chain joins TRBV6-1 to TRBJ2-5; tentative D call: TRBD2 (7 bases). Trimming stripped 6 bases from V and 4 bases from J, with 12 bases between. Germline V gene data show CDR1 as MNHNS and CDR2 as SASEGT. This CDR3 has 13 amino acids. The CDR3 loop is CASRDSGVETQYF. CDR3 nucleotide sequence: TGTGCCAGCAGGGACAGCGGGGTAGAGACCCAGTACTTC.

Regarding this clonotype: The junction does not match germline at one end; this may be a read error. V and J are TRBV3-1 and TRBJ2-3; D may be TRBD2 (5 bases). Germline CDR1 and CDR2: LGHDT and YNNKEL (reference sequence). The CDR3 runs to 15 residues. CDR3 amino acids: CASSQQAASTETQYF. The CDR3, as DNA: TGTGCCAGCAGCCAACAGGCGGCTAGCACAGAGACGCAGTATTTT.

This clonotype was seen only a few times. The V gene is TRBV5-4, the J gene TRBJ1-5; D gene uncertain. Looked up from germline, CDR1 is SGHNT and CDR2 is YYREEE (reference sequence). V lost 0 bases to trimming and J lost 3 bases, with 4 bases between them. This CDR3 contains 13 residues. CDR3: CASSLDLNQPQHF. In DNA, the CDR3 is TGTGCCAGCAGCTTGGATCTCAATCAGCCCCAGCATTTT.

In this sample, this clonotype turned up many times. The chain's CDR3 is CSARLAGAHNEQFF. CDR3 sequence (DNA): TGCAGTGCTAGACTAGCGGGAGCGCACAATGAGCAGTTCTTC. V and J are TRBV20-1 and TRBJ2-1; 10 nucleotides match TRBD2. V shed 2 bases and J 5 bases; nucleotides not matched to a gene: 3. Germline V CDR1 and CDR2: DFQATT, SNEGSKA (reference sequence). CDR3 size: 14 residues.

The count of this clonotype is one. The rearrangement links TRBV9 to TRBJ2-5; D may match TRBD1 or TRBD2 (5 bases each). The CDR3 is 14 residues long. Germline V gene sequence: CDR1 SGDLS, CDR2 YYNGEE. Trimming stripped 0 bases from V and 7 bases from J, with 13 bases between. CDR3 amino acids: CASSVDEGWWTQYF. CDR3 nucleotides: TGTGCCAGCAGCGTAGACGAGGGGTGGTGGACCCAGTACTTC.

This clonotype came up a few times. The chain uses TRBV3-1 and TRBJ2-1; unclear D gene. Deletions cut 3 bases from V and 9 bases from J, with 18 bases between. This CDR3 has 15 amino acids. The germline V gene has CDR1 LGHDT and CDR2 YNNKEL (reference sequence). For the CDR3, the DNA is TGTGCCAGCAGCCAGTCAGACCATAGAGCAAGTGAGCAGTTCTTC. It specifies CASSQSDHRASEQFF.